Only a few counts were recorded for the clone carrying this T cell receptor (beta chain). Its antigen is unknown. Between the trimmed V and J ends, which lost 4 bases and 0 bases, there was a span of 10 bases. Per germline, CDR1 SNHLY and CDR2 FYNNEI. The CDR3 spans 15 residues. Sequencing used immunoSEQ multiplex PCR; TCRdb keeps in-frame clones, though not all of them. The profile covers under 40,000 clones, with around 63% appearing a single time and 4% to 4.5% taken by the ten largest. These data belong to a study of vaccination effects on CD4 cells after COVID-19. Study-wide background: Participants were given two doses of BNT162b2 or mRNA-1273 vaccine. Over 1.5 million PBMC per well were cultured with around 10 IU/ml IL-2 and roughly 10 ug/ml peptides.

Cells that had been cultured for approximately eleven days were the source of isolated CD4+ T cells. Days 3 and 7 were when half the medium was replaced with IL-2 medium. This sequence joins TRBV2 and TRBJ1-5; D perhaps matches TRBD1 (5 bases). The input for sequencing was CD4+ T cells from PBMCs cultured without peptide, taken before COVID-19 vaccination. The TCR comes from a human donor who received a COVID-19 vaccine. This CDR3 is CASSVEGHSNQPQHF. The CDR3 DNA reads as TGTGCCAGCAGTGTAGAGGGGCATAGCAATCAGCCCCAGCATTTT.